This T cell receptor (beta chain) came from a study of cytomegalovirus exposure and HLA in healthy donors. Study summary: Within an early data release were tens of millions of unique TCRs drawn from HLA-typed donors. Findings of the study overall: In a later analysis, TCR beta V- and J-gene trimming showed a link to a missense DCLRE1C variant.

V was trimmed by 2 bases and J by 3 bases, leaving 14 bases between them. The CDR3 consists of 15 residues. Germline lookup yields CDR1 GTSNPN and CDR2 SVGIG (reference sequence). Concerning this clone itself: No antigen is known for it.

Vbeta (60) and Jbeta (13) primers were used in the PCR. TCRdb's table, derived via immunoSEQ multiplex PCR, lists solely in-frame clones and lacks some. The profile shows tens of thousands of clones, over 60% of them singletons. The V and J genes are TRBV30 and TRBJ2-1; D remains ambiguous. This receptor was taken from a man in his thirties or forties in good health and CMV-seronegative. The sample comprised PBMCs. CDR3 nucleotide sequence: TGTGCCTGGAGTTCCAAGGTGGGCAGCTACAATGAGCAGTTCTTC. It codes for CAWSSKVGSYNEQFF. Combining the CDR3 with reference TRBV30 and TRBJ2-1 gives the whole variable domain SQTIHQWPATLVQPVGSPLSLECTVEGTSNPNLYWYRQAAGRGLQLLFYSVGIGQISSEVPQNLSASRPQDRQFILSSKKLLLSDSGFYLCAWSSKVGSYNEQFFGPGTRLTVL.